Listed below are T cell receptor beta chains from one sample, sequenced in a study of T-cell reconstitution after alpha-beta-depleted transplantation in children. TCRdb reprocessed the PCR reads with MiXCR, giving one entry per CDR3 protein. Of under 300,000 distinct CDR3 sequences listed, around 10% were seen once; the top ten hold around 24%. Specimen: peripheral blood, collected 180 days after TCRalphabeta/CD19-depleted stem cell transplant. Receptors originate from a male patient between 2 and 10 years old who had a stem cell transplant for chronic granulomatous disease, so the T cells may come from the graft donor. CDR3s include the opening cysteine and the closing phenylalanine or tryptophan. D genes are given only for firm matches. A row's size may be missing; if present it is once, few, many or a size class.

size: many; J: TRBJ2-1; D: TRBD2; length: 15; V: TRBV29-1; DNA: TGCAGCGTTGGACGGGGACTATCTTTCTTCAATGAGCAGTTCTTC; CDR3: CSVGRGLSFFNEQFF
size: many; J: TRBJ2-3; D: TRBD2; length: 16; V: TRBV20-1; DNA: TGCAGTGCTAGAGATATGGGGGGGGGAAGCACAGATACGCAGTATTTT; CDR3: CSARDMGGGSTDTQYF
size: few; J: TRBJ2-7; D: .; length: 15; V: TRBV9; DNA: TGTGCCAGCAGCGTATTTGACGGGAGAGCCTACGAGCAGTACTTC; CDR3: CASSVFDGRAYEQYF
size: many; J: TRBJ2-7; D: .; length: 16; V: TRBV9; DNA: TGTGCCAGCAGCGTAGGGGGTAACGTGAACTACTACGAGCAGTACTTC; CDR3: CASSVGGNVNYYEQYF
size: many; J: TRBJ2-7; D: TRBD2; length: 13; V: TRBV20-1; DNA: TGCAGTGCTAGGGGCCGGGGGGCCTACGAGCAGTACTTC; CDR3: CSARGRGAYEQYF
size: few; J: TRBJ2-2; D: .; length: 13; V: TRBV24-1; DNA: TGTGCCACCAGTGATTTGCTGTCCGGGGAGCTGTTTTTT; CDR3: CATSDLLSGELFF
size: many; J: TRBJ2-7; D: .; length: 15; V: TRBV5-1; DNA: TGCGCCAGCAGCTTGAGCGGGTTCCTAGCCTACGAGCAGTACTTC; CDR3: CASSLSGFLAYEQYF
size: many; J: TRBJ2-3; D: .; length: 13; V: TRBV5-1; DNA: TGCGCCAGCATGGGGTCATTCACAGATACGCAGTATTTT; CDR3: CASMGSFTDTQYF
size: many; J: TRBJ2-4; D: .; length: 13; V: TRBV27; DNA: TGTGCCAGCAGTTACGGGGCTAGGTACATTCAGTACTTC; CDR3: CASSYGARYIQYF
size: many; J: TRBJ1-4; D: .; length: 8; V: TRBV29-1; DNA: TGCACAGCGTGGGGGCTGTTTTTT; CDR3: CTAWGLFF
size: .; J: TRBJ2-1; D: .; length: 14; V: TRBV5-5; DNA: TGTGCCAGCAGCTCCGGGACTGGTGGATATGAGCAGTTCTTC; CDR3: CASSSGTGGYEQFF
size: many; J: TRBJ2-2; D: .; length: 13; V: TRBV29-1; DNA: TGCAGCGCCGACCGGGACCGCACCGGGGAGCTGTTTTTT; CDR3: CSADRDRTGELFF
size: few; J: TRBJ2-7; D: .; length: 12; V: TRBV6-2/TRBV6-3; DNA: TGTGCCAGCGGGAGGCAAGCCTACGAGCAGTACTTC; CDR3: CASGRQAYEQYF
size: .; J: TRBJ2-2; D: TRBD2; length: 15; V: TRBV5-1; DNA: TGCGCCAGCAGCGCGGGACTACAAAACACCGGGGAGCTGTTTTTT; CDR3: CASSAGLQNTGELFF
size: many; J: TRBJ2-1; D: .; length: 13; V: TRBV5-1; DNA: TGCGCCAGCAGCTCCCCCGTGGTCAATGAGCAGTTCTTC; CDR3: CASSSPVVNEQFF
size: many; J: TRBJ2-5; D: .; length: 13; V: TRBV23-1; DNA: TGCGCCACTCCGGCAAATGGAGTGGAGACCCAGTACTTC; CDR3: CATPANGVETQYF
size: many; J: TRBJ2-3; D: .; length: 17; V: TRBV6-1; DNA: TGTGCCAGCAGCAGCCGACAGCCGGGACCCCACACAGATACGCAGTATTTT; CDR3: CASSSRQPGPHTDTQYF
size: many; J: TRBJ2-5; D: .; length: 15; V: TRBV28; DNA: TGTGCCAGCAGTTTTGAGGGTTTGCTCCAAGAGACCCAGTACTTC; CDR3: CASSFEGLLQETQYF
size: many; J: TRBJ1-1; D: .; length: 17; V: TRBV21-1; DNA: TGTGCCAGCAGCAAACTAAGACCGCAACAGGGGAACACTGAAGCTTTCTTT; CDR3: CASSKLRPQQGNTEAFF
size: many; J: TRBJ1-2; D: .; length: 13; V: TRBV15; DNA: TGTGCCACCAGCAGAGGTGGGTTCCTTGGCTACACCTTC; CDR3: CATSRGGFLGYTF
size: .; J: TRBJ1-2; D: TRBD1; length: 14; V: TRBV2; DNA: TGTGCCAGCTCTGACAGGGGAGCTAACTATGGCTACACCTTC; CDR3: CASSDRGANYGYTF
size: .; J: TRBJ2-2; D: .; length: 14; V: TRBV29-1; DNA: TGCAGCGGCCAGACATGGAAGAACACCGGGGAGCTGTTTTTT; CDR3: CSGQTWKNTGELFF
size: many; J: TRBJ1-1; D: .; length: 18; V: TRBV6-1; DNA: TGTGCCAGCCTCAGTAAGACAGGCCCAATCCGCTTGAACACTGAAGCTTTCTTT; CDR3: CASLSKTGPIRLNTEAFF
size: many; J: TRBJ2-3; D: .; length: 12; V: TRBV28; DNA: TGTGCCACACGGGCGGGTCACGATACGCAGTATTTT; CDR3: CATRAGHDTQYF
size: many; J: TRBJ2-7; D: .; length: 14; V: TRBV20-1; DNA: TGCAGTGCCCCCCCCGGGACTTCCTCCTACGAGCAGTACTTC; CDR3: CSAPPGTSSYEQYF
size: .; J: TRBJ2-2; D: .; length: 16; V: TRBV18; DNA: TGTGCCAGCTCACCACCGGGTAGCAGGAACACCGGGGAGCTGTTTTTT; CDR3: CASSPPGSRNTGELFF
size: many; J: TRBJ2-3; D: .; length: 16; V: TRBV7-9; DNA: TGTGCCAGCAGCGCCGGACCTCGGTCTAGCGCAGATACGCAGTATTTT; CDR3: CASSAGPRSSADTQYF
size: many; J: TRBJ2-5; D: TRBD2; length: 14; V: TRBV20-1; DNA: TGCAGTGCTAGACTAGCGGGCGAGGGGGAGACCCAGTACTTC; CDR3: CSARLAGEGETQYF
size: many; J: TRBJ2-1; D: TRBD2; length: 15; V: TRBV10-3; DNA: TGTGCCATCAGTGGATGGCTAGCGGCCCCCAATGAGCAGTTCTTC; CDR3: CAISGWLAAPNEQFF
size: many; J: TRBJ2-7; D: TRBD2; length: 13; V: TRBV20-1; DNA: TGCAGTAAGAAGGGGGGACTAGCCTACGAGCAGTACTTC; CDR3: CSKKGGLAYEQYF
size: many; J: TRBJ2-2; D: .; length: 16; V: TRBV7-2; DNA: TGTGCCAGCAGCCCTAGTGGGACGACGAACACCGGGGAGCTGTTTTTT; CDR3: CASSPSGTTNTGELFF
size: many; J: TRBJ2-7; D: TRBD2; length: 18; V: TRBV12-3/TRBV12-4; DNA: TGTGCCAGCAGTCTGGGGCTAGCGGGAGGGCCGAGCTCCTACGAGCAGTACTTC; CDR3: CASSLGLAGGPSSYEQYF
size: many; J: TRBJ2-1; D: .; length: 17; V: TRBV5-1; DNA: TGCGCCAGCAGCTTGGAAGTAGTGGGACTGCCCGGCGGGGAGCAGTTCTTC; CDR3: CASSLEVVGLPGGEQFF
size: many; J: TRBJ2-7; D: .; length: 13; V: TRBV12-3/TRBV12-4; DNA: TGTGCCAGCAGTTTATATCCCGGCTACGAGCAGTACTTC; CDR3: CASSLYPGYEQYF
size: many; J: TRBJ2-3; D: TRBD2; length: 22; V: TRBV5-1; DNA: TGCGCCAGCAGCTCCCATGGTCCTATAGCGGGAGTCTTTGAGGGGAACCCAGATACGCAGTATTTT; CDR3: CASSSHGPIAGVFEGNPDTQYF
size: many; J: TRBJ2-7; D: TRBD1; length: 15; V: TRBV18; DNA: TGTGCCAGCTCTCGCCCGCGACAGGGCTCCTACGAGCAGTACTTC; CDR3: CASSRPRQGSYEQYF
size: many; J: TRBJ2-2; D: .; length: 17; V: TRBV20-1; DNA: TGCAGTGCTAGAGATTTCGTGGACGGGAAGAACACCGGGGAGCTGTTTTTT; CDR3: CSARDFVDGKNTGELFF
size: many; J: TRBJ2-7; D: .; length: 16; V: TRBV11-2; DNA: TGTGCCAGCAGCTTGAAGACCGGATACCCAGTGGGCGAGCAGTACTTC; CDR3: CASSLKTGYPVGEQYF